The 8 T cell receptor beta chains below were found in one sample sequenced in a study of blood T cell repertoires in COVID-19. Method: immunoSEQ multiplex PCR; TCRdb's copy keeps in-frame clones and lacks some. Of roughly 90,000 clones in the sample, 80% were seen once. Input material: peripheral blood. The source is a woman in her sixties or seventies with acute or convalescent COVID-19.

The CDR3: CASSFRGNQPQHF. The CDR3 bases are TGTGCCAGCAGCTTCCGAGGCAATCAGCCCCAGCATTTT. V is TRBV7-8 and J is TRBJ1-5; D is unclear. CDR1 and CDR2 from the germline V gene are SGHVS and FQNEAQ. V dropped 3 bases and J dropped 2 bases, with 5 bases sitting between them. The CDR3 is made up of 13 amino acids.

The count of this clone is one. This chain links TRBV20-1 with TRBJ2-7, with D unclear. Trimming stripped 5 bases from V and 3 bases from J, with 8 bases between. CDR1 is DFQATT and CDR2 is SNEGSKA in the germline V gene (reference sequence). There are 11 residues in the CDR3. CDR3 sequence (DNA): TGCAGTGCTTCAAACTACTACGAGCAGTACTTC. This translates into CSASNYYEQYF.

This chain connects TRBV6-6 to TRBJ1-3; the match to TRBD1 covers 10 bases. V lost 8 bases, J lost 2 bases, and 0 bases stayed unmatched. Germline V lookup: CDR1 MNHNY, CDR2 SVGAGI (reference sequence). This CDR3 spans 13 amino acids. CDR3 in DNA: TGTGCCAGCGGACAGGGGGCTGGAAACACCATATATTTT. Amino acids: CASGQGAGNTIYF.

V usage is TRBV2 and J usage is TRBJ2-3; 9 bases fit TRBD1. From germline, CDR1 is SNHLY and CDR2 FYNNEI. Trimming removed 7 bases from V and 2 bases from J; junction bases left unmatched: 7. This CDR3 contains 15 residues. The DNA of the CDR3 is TGTGCCAGCAAACGGACAGGGGCCATCACAGATACGCAGTATTTT. This gives the protein CASKRTGAITDTQYF. Together with reference TRBV2 and TRBJ2-3, the CDR3 gives the full variable domain: EPEVTQTPSHQVTQMGQEVILRCVPISNHLYFYWYRQILGQKVEFLVSFYNNEISEKSEIFDDQFSVERPDGSNFTLKIRSTKLEDSAMYFCASKRTGAITDTQYFGPGTRLTVL.

This clone was counted a few times. The gene calls are TRBV25-1 and TRBJ1-2, with TRBD1 matching over 7 bases. This CDR3 region has 15 residues. V was pared by 3 bases and J by 4 bases, with 8 bases of the junction left unmatched. Germline CDR1 and CDR2: MGHDK and SYGVNS. The CDR3 loop is CASSDQGDPSYGYTF. For the CDR3, the DNA is TGTGCCAGCAGTGACCAGGGGGACCCTAGCTATGGCTACACCTTC.

This chain joins TRBV5-6 and TRBJ2-2; D uncertain. The CDR3 has 14 amino acids. The germline gives CDR1 SGHDT, CDR2 YYEEEE. The V end was cut by 4 bases, the J end by 7 bases, with 14 bases between. The CDR3 nucleotides are TGTGCCAGCAGCGCGACGGGTGAAGTCGGGGAGCTGTTTTTT. Translating it yields CASSATGEVGELFF.

The genes are TRBV18 and TRBJ2-7; 11 bases are shared with TRBD2. This CDR3 spans 15 amino acids. Germline assignment: CDR1 KGHSH and CDR2 LQKENI. V trimming: 4 bases; J trimming: 0 bases; junction bases outside the gene matches: 2. CDR3 nucleotides: TGTGCCAGCTCACGACTAGCGGGAAGCTCCTACGAGCAGTACTTC. Amino acid sequence: CASSRLAGSSYEQYF.

The genes are TRBV2 and TRBJ1-2; 11 bases match TRBD1. Germline CDR1 and CDR2: SNHLY and FYNNEI. CDR3 length: 13 residues. Trimming at V came to 4 bases and at J to 8 bases, leaving 3 bases not matched to a gene. The CDR3: CASSGRDRGGYTF. CDR3 coding DNA: TGTGCCAGCAGTGGCCGGGACAGGGGGGGCTACACCTTC. The variable domain in full, with the rest retrieved from reference TRBV2 and TRBJ1-2, is EPEVTQTPSHQVTQMGQEVILRCVPISNHLYFYWYRQILGQKVEFLVSFYNNEISEKSEIFDDQFSVERPDGSNFTLKIRSTKLEDSAMYFCASSGRDRGGYTFGSGTRLTVV.